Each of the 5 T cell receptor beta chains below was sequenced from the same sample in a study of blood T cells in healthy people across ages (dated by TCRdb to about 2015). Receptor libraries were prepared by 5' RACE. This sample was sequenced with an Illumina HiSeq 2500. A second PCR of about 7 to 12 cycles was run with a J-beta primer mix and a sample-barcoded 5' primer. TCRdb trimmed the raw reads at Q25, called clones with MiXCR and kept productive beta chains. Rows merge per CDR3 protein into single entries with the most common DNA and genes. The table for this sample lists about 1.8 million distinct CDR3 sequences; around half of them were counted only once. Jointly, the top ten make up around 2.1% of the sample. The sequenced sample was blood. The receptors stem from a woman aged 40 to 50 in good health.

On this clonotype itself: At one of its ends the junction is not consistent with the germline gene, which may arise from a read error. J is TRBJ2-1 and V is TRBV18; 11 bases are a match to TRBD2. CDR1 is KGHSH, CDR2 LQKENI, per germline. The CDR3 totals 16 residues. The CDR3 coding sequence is TGCGCCAGCTCACCACTGGGACTAGCGGCCGCCAATGAGCAGTTCTTC. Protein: CASSPLGLAAANEQFF. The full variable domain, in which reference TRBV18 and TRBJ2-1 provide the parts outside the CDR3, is NAGVMQNPRHLVRRRGQEARLRCSPMKGHSHVYWYRQLPEEGLKFMVYLQKENIIDESGMPKERFSAEFPKEGPSILRIQQVVRGDSAAYFCASSPLGLAAANEQFFGPGTRLTVL.

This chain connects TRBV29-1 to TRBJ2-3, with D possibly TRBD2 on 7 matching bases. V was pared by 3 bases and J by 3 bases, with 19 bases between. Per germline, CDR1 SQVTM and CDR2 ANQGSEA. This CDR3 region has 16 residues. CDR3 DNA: TGCAGCGTTGAGGTGGGGGGGCAAATTATTACAGATACGCAGTATTTT. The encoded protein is CSVEVGGQIITDTQYF.

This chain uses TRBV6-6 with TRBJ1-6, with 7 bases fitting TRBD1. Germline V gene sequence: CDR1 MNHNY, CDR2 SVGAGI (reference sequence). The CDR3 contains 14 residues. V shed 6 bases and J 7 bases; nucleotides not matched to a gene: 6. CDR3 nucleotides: TGTGCCAGCAGGGCAGGGGGTAGAAATTCACCCCTCCACTTT. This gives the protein CASRAGGRNSPLHF.

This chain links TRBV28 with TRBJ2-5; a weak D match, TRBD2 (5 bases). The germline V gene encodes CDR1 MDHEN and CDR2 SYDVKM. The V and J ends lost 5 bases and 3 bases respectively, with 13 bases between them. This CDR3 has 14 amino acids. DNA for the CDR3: TGTGCCAGCAGTAAACGACTAATCAAAGAGACCCAGTACTTC. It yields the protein CASSKRLIKETQYF.

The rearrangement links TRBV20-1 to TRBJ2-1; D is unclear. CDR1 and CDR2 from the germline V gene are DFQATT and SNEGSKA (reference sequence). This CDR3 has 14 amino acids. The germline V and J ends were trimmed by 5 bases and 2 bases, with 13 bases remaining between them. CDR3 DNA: TGCAGTGCTCAGAGACCCCAAACCTACAATGAGCAGTTCTTC. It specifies CSAQRPQTYNEQFF.